This passage covers 25 T cell receptor beta chains from one sample sequenced in a study of identical twins (dated by TCRdb to 2016 to 2018). The library was produced with 5' RACE. For sequencing, an Illumina HiSeq 2000 was employed. TCRdb reprocessed the public reads (quality trimming at Q25 with fastp, clone calling with MiXCR) and kept in-frame beta chains. Each entry is one CDR3 protein sequence, shown with its most common DNA and genes. This sample gives 500,000 to 650,000 distinct CDR3 sequences in total; around 7.4% of them show up just once. Clones ranked in the top ten supply 1.6% of the sample. The sample was also reused in another study, on yellow fever vaccine responses in identical twins.

The sequenced material came from PBMCs. The receptors were sampled from a woman aged 18-35 years in good health.

The V and J genes are TRBV7-2 and TRBJ2-7; D is uncertain. Trimming removed 5 bases at V and 1 base at J, with 12 bases between. The length of the CDR3 is 14 residues. Germline V gives CDR1 SGHTA, CDR2 FQGNSA. CDR3 sequence reads: CASSTFTKSYEQYV. The CDR3 nucleotides read TGTGCCAGCAGCACCTTTACCAAGTCCTACGAGCAGTACGTC.

V usage is TRBV20-1 and J usage is TRBJ1-5; D gene uncertain. The germline V gene has CDR1 DFQATT and CDR2 SNEGSKA (reference sequence). V lost 0 bases and J lost 1, with 13 bases in between. The CDR3 covers 16 residues. CDR3 nucleotides: TGCAGTGCTAGAGATATAGAGGCGGCCAGCAATCAGCCCCAGCATTTT. This gives the protein CSARDIEAASNQPQHF.

The V and J genes are TRBV18 and TRBJ1-1; a weak D match, TRBD1 (5 bases). CDR3 length: 17 residues. CDR1 is KGHSH and CDR2 is LQKENI in the germline V gene. Trimming took off 5 bases at V and 0 bases at J, with 19 bases between the two ends. CDR3 in amino acids: CASSFTQGLSMNTEAFF. In DNA, the CDR3 is TGTGCCAGCTCATTTACTCAGGGACTCTCCATGAACACTGAAGCTTTCTTT.

This clonotype was seen many times. At one end the junction does not follow the germline gene, possibly because of a read error. The chain links TRBV4-1 to TRBJ1-5; 8 positions agree with TRBD1. This CDR3 is 15 amino acids long. Germline CDR1 reads MGHRA; CDR2 reads YSYEKL. CDR3 bases: TGCGCCAGCAGCCAATTCGCAGGGGGCAACCAGCCCCAGCATTTT. Encoded protein: CASSQFAGGNQPQHF.

The chain joins TRBV10-3 to TRBJ2-7; no definite D call. This CDR3 has 15 amino acids. The V and J ends lost 5 bases and 2 bases respectively, with 16 bases between them. The germline V gene encodes CDR1 ENHRY and CDR2 SYGVKD. CDR3 protein: CAISILGDSPYEQYF. The CDR3, as DNA: TGTGCCATCAGTATCCTTGGTGACTCACCCTACGAGCAGTACTTC.

The chain links TRBV12-3 or TRBV12-4 to TRBJ1-1; maybe TRBD1 (5 bases). The germline V and J ends were trimmed by 8 bases and 1 base, with 26 bases remaining between them. The CDR3 loop spans 18 amino acids. CDR3 region: CASATSRGPMVGNTEAFF. CDR3 nucleotide sequence: TGTGCCAGCGCCACATCCCGGGGACCCATGGTGGGGAACACTGAAGCTTTCTTT.

The chain has TRBV20-1 and TRBJ2-1, with TRBD2 identical over 9 bases. Trimming took 6 bases from V and 3 from J; bases not matched to a gene: 18. CDR3 length: 18 residues. Germline CDR1 and CDR2: DFQATT and SNEGSKA (reference sequence). In nucleotides, the CDR3 is TGCAGTGCGGCCTATGGGGCGGGAGGGACAATTCTCTACAATGAGCAGTTCTTC. Translation: CSAAYGAGGTILYNEQFF.

This clonotype was counted a few times. The rearrangement joins TRBV25-1 to TRBJ2-5; TRBD2 agrees at 12 bases. The CDR3 runs 16 residues. Germline loops: CDR1 MGHDK, CDR2 SYGVNS. With 5 bases clipped from V and 5 bases from J, the junction kept 9 bases outside the gene matches. This CDR3 reads CASSRTSGASWETQYF. The DNA for the CDR3 is TGTGCCAGCAGTAGGACTAGCGGGGCCTCGTGGGAGACCCAGTACTTC.

The genes are TRBV19 and TRBJ1-1; D remains unclear. V was pared by 4 bases and J by 3 bases, with 9 bases between. Per the germline V gene, CDR1 is LNHDA and CDR2 is SQIVND (reference sequence). CDR3 length equals 13 residues. CDR3 sequence: CASSRDLYTEAFF. CDR3 DNA: TGTGCCAGTAGTAGAGACCTATACACTGAAGCTTTCTTT. The full variable domain, completed using reference TRBV19 and TRBJ1-1, is DGGITQSPKYLFRKEGQNVTLSCEQNLNHDAMYWYRQDPGQGLRLIYYSQIVNDFQKGDIAEGYSVSREKKESFPLTVTSAQKNPTAFYLCASSRDLYTEAFFGQGTRLTVV.

This clonotype was seen a handful of times. The chain joins TRBV6-2 or TRBV6-3 to TRBJ2-1; TRBD2 agrees at 9 bases. CDR1 is MNHEY, CDR2 SVGEGT, per germline. The CDR3 totals 16 residues. The J segment lost 7 bases and the V segment lost 5 bases, leaving 12 bases of the junction unmatched. The CDR3: CASSPWLVAGANEQFF. DNA of the CDR3: TGTGCCAGCAGTCCATGGTTGGTAGCGGGAGCGAATGAGCAGTTCTTC.

In this sample, this clonotype turned up a few times. The chain is built from TRBV28 and TRBJ1-2, with TRBD1 as a possible D gene (5 bases). The CDR3 covers 12 residues. The germline gives CDR1 MDHEN, CDR2 SYDVKM. Deletions cut 7 bases from V and 5 bases from J, with 11 bases between. The DNA of the CDR3 is TGTGCCAGCACCTCTGGGACGTATGGCTACACCTTC. Translation: CASTSGTYGYTF.

The chain combines TRBV27 with TRBJ2-6; TRBD1 is a possible D gene (6 bases). CDR1 and CDR2 from the germline V gene are MNHEY and SMNVEV (reference sequence). The CDR3 runs 16 residues. V was clipped by 2 bases and J by 1 base, with 9 bases between them. The CDR3 protein is CASSLLGTSGANVLTF. CDR3 nucleotide sequence: TGTGCCAGCAGTTTACTCGGGACATCTGGGGCCAACGTCCTGACTTTC.

The gene calls are TRBV7-9 and TRBJ2-1, with TRBD2 identical over 8 bases. There are 12 residues in the CDR3. V was clipped by 6 bases and J by 15 bases; unmatched bases: 10. The germline V gene has CDR1 SEHNR and CDR2 FQNEAQ (reference sequence). This CDR3 reads CASRRTSGGVFF. The CDR3 DNA reads as TGTGCCAGCAGGCGAACTAGCGGAGGGGTGTTCTTC. Looking up the rest from reference TRBV7-9 and TRBJ2-1 gives the full variable domain: DTGVSQNPRHKITKRGQNVTFRCDPISEHNRLYWYRQTLGQGPEFLTYFQNEAQLEKSRLLSDRFSAERPKGSFSTLEIQRTEQGDSAMYLCASRRTSGGVFFGPGTRLTVL.

In this sample, this clonotype turned up a few times. The J gene is TRBJ1-5, the V gene TRBV5-6, with TRBD1 identical over 10 bases. Per germline, CDR1 SGHDT and CDR2 YYEEEE. CDR3 length: 15 residues. The ends lost 3 bases at V and 3 bases at J; junction bases unmatched: 3. The CDR3: CASSWGQGINQPQHF. For the CDR3, the DNA is TGTGCCAGCAGCTGGGGACAGGGGATCAATCAGCCCCAGCATTTT.

This clonotype was found a few times. The rearrangement uses TRBV11-2 and TRBJ2-1; D gene ambiguous. Germline V lookup: CDR1 SGHAT, CDR2 FQNNGV. V dropped 5 bases and J dropped 8 bases, with 16 bases sitting between them. The CDR3 has 14 residues. The CDR3 DNA follows: TGTGCCAGCAGCCTCACGATGGCAGGACATGAGCAGTTCTTC. Translated: CASSLTMAGHEQFF.

This clonotype was found a few times. The chain is built from TRBV6-2 or TRBV6-3 and TRBJ2-2; D might be TRBD1 or TRBD2, each matching 6 bases. The CDR3 loop spans 17 amino acids. The germline gives CDR1 MNHEY, CDR2 SVGEGT. V lost 0 bases to trimming and J lost 3 bases, with 14 bases between them. CDR3 residues: CASSYSLGGADTGELFF. CDR3 DNA: TGTGCCAGCAGTTACTCGTTGGGGGGCGCTGACACCGGGGAGCTGTTTTTT.

The chain joins TRBV7-9 to TRBJ2-7, with D perhaps TRBD1 (6 bases). CDR3 length equals 14 residues. V was shortened by 5 bases and J by 5 bases, with 16 bases between the two germline ends. Per germline, CDR1 SEHNR and CDR2 FQNEAQ (reference sequence). CDR3 in amino acids: CASSPWTDPNEQYF. Written as DNA, the CDR3 is TGTGCCAGCAGCCCCTGGACAGACCCAAACGAGCAGTACTTC.

In its sample, this clonotype was seen many times. The CDR3 DNA follows: TGTGCCAGCAGCCCCGATCGGATGGACTACGAGCAGTACTTC. Its translation: CASSPDRMDYEQYF. The chain couples TRBV9 to TRBJ2-7; no clear D. This CDR3 has 14 amino acids. CDR1 and CDR2 from the germline V gene are SGDLS and YYNGEE. V shed 4 bases and J shed 3 bases, with 14 bases lying between them. Drawing the rest from reference TRBV9 and TRBJ2-7, the complete variable domain is DSGVTQTPKHLITATGQRVTLRCSPRSGDLSVYWYQQSLDQGLQFLIQYYNGEERAKGNILERFSAQQFPDLHSELNLSSLELGDSALYFCASSPDRMDYEQYFGPGTRLTVT.

This sequence joins TRBV6-2 or TRBV6-3 and TRBJ2-7; TRBD1 matches at 8 bases. Germline CDR1 reads MNHEY; CDR2 reads SVGEGT. The CDR3 consists of 15 residues. The V gene end was trimmed by 7 bases and the J gene end by 0 bases; junction bases not matched to a gene: 8. This CDR3 is CASNIGQGSSYEQYV. For the CDR3, the DNA is TGTGCCAGCAATATAGGACAGGGCAGCTCCTACGAGCAGTACGTC.

This clonotype occurred a few times. V gene TRBV7-6 combines with J gene TRBJ2-7; D is uncertain. With 2 bases removed from V and 3 bases from J, the gap between germline ends came to 14 bases. This CDR3 region has 15 residues. The germline V gene has CDR1 SGHVS and CDR2 FNYEAQ. The CDR3 nucleotides read TGTGCCAGCAGCTTAATCGGTCAGAGTGACTACGAGCAGTACGTC. Its translation: CASSLIGQSDYEQYV.

The chain uses TRBV7-8 and TRBJ2-5; 8 bases fit TRBD1. Germline V gene data show CDR1 as SGHVS and CDR2 as FQNEAQ. The CDR3 contains 16 residues. With V trimmed by 5 bases and J by 5 bases, 13 bases remained unmatched. Here the CDR3 DNA reads TGTGCCAGCAGCGGGTCATGGACAGGGACGGGGGAGACCCAGTACTTC. Translating gives CASSGSWTGTGETQYF.

The V and J genes are TRBV7-2 and TRBJ2-5; possibly TRBD1 for D (5 bases). Trimming pared 5 bases from V and 5 bases from J, leaving 15 bases between. Germline CDR1 SGHTA, CDR2 FQGNSA. The CDR3 has 14 amino acids. The CDR3 protein is CASSQTTGLETQYF. As DNA, the CDR3 is TGTGCCAGCAGCCAAACTACAGGATTGGAGACCCAGTACTTC.

This clonotype was counted once. The genes are TRBV7-9 and TRBJ2-1; D may be TRBD1 or TRBD2 (5 bases each). V was pared by 5 bases and J by 10 bases, with 15 bases between. The V gene's germline CDR1 is SEHNR and CDR2 FQNEAQ (reference sequence). The CDR3 is 13 residues long. CDR3 sequence: CASSPGRDGEQFF. CDR3 sequence (DNA): TGTGCCAGCAGCCCTGGACGGGACGGGGAGCAGTTCTTC.

The table lists this clonotype with a few counts. This chain links TRBV3-1 with TRBJ1-5; tentatively, D is TRBD1 (5 bases). The CDR3 spans 15 residues. The germline V and J ends were trimmed by 1 base and 3 bases, with 10 bases remaining between them. The germline V gene encodes CDR1 LGHDT and CDR2 YNNKEL (reference sequence). Here the CDR3 DNA reads TGTGCCAGCAGCCAAGGGATAGGGGCCAATCAGCCCCAGCATTTT. It codes for CASSQGIGANQPQHF.

This clonotype was recorded a few times. This rearrangement joins TRBV6-2 or TRBV6-3 to TRBJ1-2; no definite D call. CDR1 MNHEY and CDR2 SVGEGT come from the germline V gene. The V gene lost 4 bases and the J gene lost 8 bases, with 11 bases spanning the gap. The CDR3 consists of 12 residues. Here the CDR3 DNA reads TGTGCCAGCAGTTCCCCCATCTCCGGCTACACCTTC. Amino acid sequence: CASSSPISGYTF.